The source of this T cell receptor (beta chain) is a study of shared clonotypes between healthy human individuals. Roughly 200 ng DNA, tens of thousands of T cell genomes, went into each sorted-subset replicate PCR. Method: immunoSEQ multiplex PCR; TCRdb's copy keeps in-frame clones and lacks some. The sample includes 1.5 million to 2.5 million clones, about 95% of them seen just once. Naive CD8 cells lacked CD45RO, underwent positive selection for CCR7 and left out terminally differentiated effector memory CD45RA+ cells. Sequenced sample: naive CD8+ T cells sorted from blood. This TCR was recovered from a man between 18 and 29 years old in good health.

CDR3 coding DNA: TGCAGCGCTAGGACTAGCGGGAGTACTTACGAGCAGTACTTC. This translates into CSARTSGSTYEQYF. This chain joins TRBV29-1 and TRBJ2-7; TRBD2 matches at 13 bases. The CDR3 extends over 14 amino acids. The germline CDR1 and CDR2 sequences are SQVTM and ANQGSEA. Losses at the gene ends were 7 bases for V and 4 bases for J; bases not matched to a gene: 7.